A selection of T cell receptor beta chains follows, all from one sample in a study of blood T cell repertoires in COVID-19. Here immunoSEQ multiplex PCR was the method, and the copy in TCRdb shows in-frame clones only, minus some. There are 400,000 to 450,000 clones in the sample; 80% to 90% occur only once, and more than 0.95% lies in the top ten. Sequenced sample: PBMCs or T cells enriched from blood (not recorded which). These receptor sequences come from a man aged 25 to 40 who had recovered from COVID-19. Both conserved end residues are trimmed from each CDR3.

CDR3 length	V gene	J gene	CDR3 protein
15	TRBV28	TRBJ1-2	ASRYPGQQTPNYGYT
14	TRBV29-1	TRBJ2-3	SVEDFERTSTDTQY
12	TRBV19	TRBJ1-4	ASSPRTGDEKLF
11	TRBV28	TRBJ1-1	ASSFESVTEAF
13	TRBV18	TRBJ2-2	ASSPRGLAAGELF
14	TRBV30	TRBJ1-5	AWSVRFGTNNQPQH
12	TRBV9	TRBJ2-5	ASSFRTGVETQY
13	TRBV2	TRBJ1-5	ASIRGLGDNQPQH
12	TRBV5-4	TRBJ2-2	ASSWQGIDGELF
12	TRBV3-1/TRBV3-2	TRBJ2-1	ASSRRGSYNEQF
10	TRBV28	TRBJ2-2	ASSLRTGELF
11	TRBV27	TRBJ1-2	ASRQASNYGYT
12	TRBV9	TRBJ2-1	ASSVEYSGNEQF
12	TRBV10-3	TRBJ2-3	AIRGAFSTDTQY
13	TRBV5-6	TRBJ1-6	ASSLSGTGHSPLH
10	TRBV7-9	TRBJ2-1	ASSFSGSWQF
12	TRBV19	TRBJ1-5	ASSITGSNQPQH
11	TRBV28	TRBJ2-7	ASSTELPYEQY
10	TRBV12-3/TRBV12-4	TRBJ1-2	ASSGQGIGYT
11	TRBV5-5	TRBJ2-7	ASGQGTSYEQY
14	TRBV28	TRBJ2-1	ASSSFGGSKYNEQF
14	TRBV6-5	TRBJ2-3	ASSYSSYPSTDTQY
14	TRBV18	TRBJ2-3	ASSPSRLAGADTQY
15	TRBV28	TRBJ2-1	ASSVFREEESYNEQF
13	TRBV6-5	TRBJ2-1	ASSSTSGRVNEQF
13	TRBV7-2	TRBJ2-1	ASSFAGTEYNEQF
12	TRBV28	TRBJ1-6	ASSLRNVVSPLH
14	TRBV7-9	TRBJ1-6	ASSPGGGTDYSPLH
13	TRBV12-5	TRBJ2-7	ASGSGWEGPYEQY
10	TRBV28	TRBJ2-1	ASSLSRTKEF
11	TRBV10-1	TRBJ2-7	ASSVAGVYEQY
12	TRBV18	TRBJ1-1	ASSPDGIDTEAF
11	TRBV14	TRBJ2-7	ASSQRLIYEQY
13	TRBV24-1	TRBJ1-4	ATSDPGQENEKLF
10	TRBV5-1	TRBJ2-1	ASSPGFDEQF
14	TRBV27	TRBJ2-7	ASSSLGTSGIYEQY